This passage covers 6 T cell receptor beta chains from one sample sequenced in a study of blood T cells in healthy people across ages. Through a sample-barcoded 5' primer and a J-beta primer mix, a second PCR was run for roughly 6 to 12 cycles. TCRdb used MiXCR to reprocess the 5' RACE reads, holding one entry per CDR3 protein. Here the sample spans about a million distinct CDR3 sequences, approximately 49% being singletons. Sequenced: blood. Receptors originate from a man aged 30 to 39 in good health.

V usage is TRBV20-1 and J usage is TRBJ1-2; 7 positions match TRBD1. The J segment lost 5 bases and the V segment lost 7 bases, leaving 13 bases of the junction unmatched. The CDR3 covers 14 residues. Germline values: CDR1 DFQATT, CDR2 SNEGSKA (reference sequence). CDR3 DNA sequence: TGCAGTGGTGTAACAGGGGCCGCCCTATATGGCTACACCTTC. It translates to CSGVTGAALYGYTF.

This chain uses TRBV6-2 or TRBV6-3 with TRBJ2-7, with D uncertain. This CDR3 is 13 amino acids long. Germline V gene sequence: CDR1 MNHEY, CDR2 SVGEGT. Trimming stripped 6 bases from V and 3 bases from J, with 12 bases between. The CDR3 loop is CASSQNANYEQYF. The CDR3, as DNA: TGTGCCAGCAGCCAGAACGCCAACTACGAGCAGTACTTC.

As for this clonotype: The junction shows a germline mismatch at one end, possibly a read error. The rearrangement joins TRBV7-9 to TRBJ2-5, with D maybe TRBD1 (6 bases). The J call is uncertain, as TRBJ2-7 better fits the DNA end. Germline values: CDR1 SEHNR, CDR2 FQNEAQ (reference sequence). This CDR3 contains 13 residues. The CDR3 nucleotides are TGTGCCGGCAGCCCGGGACACTCCTACGAGCAGTACTTC. This translates into CAGSPGHSYEQYF.

This clonotype showed up just a few times. This chain links TRBV7-9 with TRBJ2-5; D gene unclear. The CDR3 is 14 amino acids. In germline, CDR1 is SEHNR, CDR2 FQNEAQ (reference sequence). The ends were cut back, 4 bases at V and 0 bases at J, with 9 bases in the middle. The CDR3 DNA follows: TGTGCCAGCAGCTCCCTTCGGCACCAAGAGACCCAGTACTTC. Amino acids: CASSSLRHQETQYF.

The J gene is TRBJ1-1, the V gene TRBV6-1; D is uncertain. V lost 6 bases, J lost 4 bases, and 15 bases lay in between. There are 14 residues in the CDR3. Germline V lookup: CDR1 MNHNS, CDR2 SASEGT. The CDR3 spells CASRTPGIGTEAFF. CDR3 DNA: TGTGCCAGCAGGACCCCCGGCATAGGCACTGAAGCTTTCTTT.

The gene calls are TRBV10-3 and TRBJ1-1, with 10 bases lining up with TRBD1. Germline V CDR1 and CDR2: ENHRY, SYGVKD. This CDR3 has 15 residues. The V segment lost 1 base and the J segment 11 bases; nucleotides outside the gene matches: 10. The CDR3 nucleotides are TGTGCCATCAGTGAGTTCCCCGGGACAGGGGAGTCGGCTTTCTTT. Amino acids: CAISEFPGTGESAFF.